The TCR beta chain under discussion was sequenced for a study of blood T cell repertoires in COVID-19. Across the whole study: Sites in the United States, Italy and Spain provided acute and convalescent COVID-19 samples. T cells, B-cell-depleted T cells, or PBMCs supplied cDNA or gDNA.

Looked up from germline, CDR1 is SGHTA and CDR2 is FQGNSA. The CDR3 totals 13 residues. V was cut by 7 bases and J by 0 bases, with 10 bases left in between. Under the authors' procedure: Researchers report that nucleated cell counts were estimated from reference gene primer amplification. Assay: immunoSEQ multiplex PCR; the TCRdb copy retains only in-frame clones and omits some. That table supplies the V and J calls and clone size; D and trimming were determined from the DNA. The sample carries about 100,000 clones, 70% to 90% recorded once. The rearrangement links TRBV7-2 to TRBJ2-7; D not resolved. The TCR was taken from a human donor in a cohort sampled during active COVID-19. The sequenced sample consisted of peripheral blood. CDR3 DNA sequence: TGTGCCAGCACCCTAAGGAGCTCCTACGAGCAGTACTTC. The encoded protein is CASTLRSSYEQYF.